Listed below are T cell receptor beta chains from one sample, sequenced in a study of response to subunit inactivated influenza vaccine. TCRdb itself ran the RT-PCR reads through MiXCR, one entry per CDR3 protein. The data hold about 650,000 distinct CDR3 sequences, with 13% to 15% observed a single time. Sequenced here: PBMCs from blood, sampled around 14 days before vaccination. These receptors were collected from a man between 45 and 60 years old who received an inactivated influenza vaccine. Each CDR3 is given with its conserved first and last residue. A D gene is named only where the DNA matches it firmly. Part of the rows lack a size; the others show once, few, many or a class for expanded clones.

TRBV7-9	TRBJ2-3	-	many	TGTGCCAGCAGCCCACCGTGGGACACCTGGGGCACAGATACGCAGTATTTT	CASSPPWDTWGTDTQYF
TRBV6-2/TRBV6-3	TRBJ2-1	TRBD1	-	TGTGCCAGCAGTTACTCGACAGGGGTTCGGGCCAATGAGCAGTTCTTC	CASSYSTGVRANEQFF
TRBV4-2	TRBJ1-2	TRBD1	few	TGTGCCAGCAGCCCGGGACAGGGAAAAGCTAACTATGGCTACACCTTC	CASSPGQGKANYGYTF
TRBV28	TRBJ1-1	TRBD1	few	TGTGCCAGCAGTTTTCTTGGACAGGGGATACCGAACACTGAAGCTTTCTTT	CASSFLGQGIPNTEAFF
TRBV6-1	TRBJ2-7	TRBD2	few	TGTGCCAGCACGCCGATAGCGGGGGGCTCCGGATACGAGCAGTACTTC	CASTPIAGGSGYEQYF
TRBV15	TRBJ1-2	TRBD1	-	TGTGCCACCAGCAGAGAAAGGACAGGCCCCTATGGCTACACCTTC	CATSRERTGPYGYTF
TRBV2	TRBJ2-2	-	few	TGTGCCAGCAGTGAAGGTCTGGAGAACACCGGGGAGCTGTTTTTT	CASSEGLENTGELFF
TRBV5-5	TRBJ2-1	TRBD2	many	TGTGCCAGCGATCAGGGACTAGGGTTTTCCTACAATGAGCAGTTCTTC	CASDQGLGFSYNEQFF
TRBV10-3	TRBJ2-4	-	few	TGTGCCATCAGGGACAGCACAGAAAACATTCAGTACTTC	CAIRDSTENIQYF
TRBV18	TRBJ2-2	TRBD1	few	TGTGCCAGCTCACGCACCCCCGGGACAGACACCGGGGAGCTGTTTTTT	CASSRTPGTDTGELFF
TRBV6-5	TRBJ1-3	-	few	TGTGCCAGCAGTTACTCGACGGTCGCAGGGGGAAACACCATATATTTT	CASSYSTVAGGNTIYF
TRBV9	TRBJ2-1	-	-	TGTGCCAGCAGCGTACTTACAGCTGGGAATGAGCAGTTCTTC	CASSVLTAGNEQFF
TRBV2	TRBJ2-7	-	few	TGTGCCAGCAGTGCGGTTCCCTCCTACGAGCAGTACTTC	CASSAVPSYEQYF
TRBV4-3	TRBJ2-7	TRBD2	-	TGCGCCAGCAGCCAAGATAGGGCTAGCGGCACAACCGCGTACGAGCAGTACTTC	CASSQDRASGTTAYEQYF
TRBV5-1	TRBJ2-7	TRBD1	many	TGCGCCAGCAGCTTCAGGCAGGGGGTGGGCGAGCAGTACTTC	CASSFRQGVGEQYF
TRBV28	TRBJ1-1	TRBD1	few	TGTGCCAGCAGATCGACAGGGGGGAGCACTGAAGCTTTCTTT	CASRSTGGSTEAFF
TRBV3-1	TRBJ2-3	-	-	TGTGCCAGCAGCCGCGCCCTACTCCCAGATACGCAGTATTTT	CASSRALLPDTQYF
TRBV28	TRBJ2-3	TRBD1	few	TGTGCCAGCAGTTTAGAGCCAACAGGGGGGAACACAGATACGCAGTATTTT	CASSLEPTGGNTDTQYF
TRBV6-2/TRBV6-3	TRBJ2-3	-	few	TGTGCCAGCAGCCACTCTCCAGATACGCAGTATTTT	CASSHSPDTQYF
TRBV6-5	TRBJ2-2	-	-	TGTGCCAGCAGTAACACAGGGAGGTACACCGGGGAGCTGTTTTTT	CASSNTGRYTGELFF
TRBV20-1	TRBJ2-5	-	-	TGCAGTGCTAGAGATATTTACAGGGCGGTGAGGGAGACCCAGTACTTC	CSARDIYRAVRETQYF
TRBV4-3	TRBJ2-1	-	many	TGCGCCAGCAGCCACCGGCTGTACGATGAGCAGTTCTTC	CASSHRLYDEQFF
TRBV18	TRBJ1-2	TRBD1	few	TGTGCCAGCTCACCACAGGTTACAGGGGAGTCTGGCTACACCTTC	CASSPQVTGESGYTF
TRBV28	TRBJ2-1	TRBD2	few	TGTGCCAGCAGCCTTATTACAGCGGGATTCGCGTTCTTC	CASSLITAGFAFF
TRBV4-1	TRBJ1-1	-	-	TGCGCCAGCAGCCTGTTTATTATACGGACGGGGGGACACACTGAAGCTTTCTTT	CASSLFIIRTGGHTEAFF
TRBV5-1	TRBJ2-7	TRBD2	few	TGCGCCAGCAGCGACACACCGGGAGGGAGGGACTACGAGCAGTACTTC	CASSDTPGGRDYEQYF
TRBV5-1	TRBJ2-5	TRBD2	many	TGCGCCAGCAAACTAGCGGCCCAAGAGACCCAGTACTTC	CASKLAAQETQYF
TRBV14	TRBJ2-6	-	few	TGTGCCAGCAGCCAAGTTTTTGTTAGCTCTGGGGCCAACGTCCTGACTTTC	CASSQVFVSSGANVLTF
TRBV20-1	TRBJ2-1	TRBD2	-	TGCAGTGCGAATTCCCCGGGCGGGGGGGTAAGCGGTATTGATGAGCAGTTCTTC	CSANSPGGGVSGIDEQFF